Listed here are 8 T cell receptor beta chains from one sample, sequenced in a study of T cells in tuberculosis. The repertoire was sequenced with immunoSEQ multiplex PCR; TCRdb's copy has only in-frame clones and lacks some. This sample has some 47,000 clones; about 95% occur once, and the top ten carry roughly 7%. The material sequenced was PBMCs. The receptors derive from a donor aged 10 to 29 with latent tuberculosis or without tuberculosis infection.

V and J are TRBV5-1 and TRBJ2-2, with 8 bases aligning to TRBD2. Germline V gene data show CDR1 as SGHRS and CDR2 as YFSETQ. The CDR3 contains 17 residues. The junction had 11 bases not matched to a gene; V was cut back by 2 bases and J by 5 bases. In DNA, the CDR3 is TGCGCCAGCAGCTTAGCGGGAGCCCGTTTCGTGACCGGGGAGCTGTTTTTT. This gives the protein CASSLAGARFVTGELFF.

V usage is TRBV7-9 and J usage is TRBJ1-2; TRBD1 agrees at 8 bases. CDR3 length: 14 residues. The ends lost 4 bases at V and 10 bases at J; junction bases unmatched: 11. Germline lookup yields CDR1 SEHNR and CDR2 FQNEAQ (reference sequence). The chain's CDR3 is CASSSTGGVNIYTF. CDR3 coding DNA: TGTGCCAGCAGCTCCACAGGGGGGGTGAATATCTACACCTTC.

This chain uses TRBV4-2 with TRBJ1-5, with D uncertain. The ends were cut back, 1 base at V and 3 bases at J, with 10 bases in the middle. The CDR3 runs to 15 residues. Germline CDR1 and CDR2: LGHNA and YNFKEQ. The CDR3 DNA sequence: TGTGCCAGCAGCCAAGTCCGGGGTTACAATCAGCCCCAGCATTTT. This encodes CASSQVRGYNQPQHF.

As DNA, the CDR3 is TGTGCCAGCAGTTACCACGACAGTAGTGGCTACACCTTC. Residues: CASSYHDSSGYTF. The V and J genes are TRBV6-5 and TRBJ1-2, with D possibly TRBD1 on 5 matching bases. The V gene's germline CDR1 is MNHEY and CDR2 SVGAGI. Trimming took off 2 bases at V and 7 bases at J, with 11 bases between the two ends. The CDR3 sequence is 13 residues long.

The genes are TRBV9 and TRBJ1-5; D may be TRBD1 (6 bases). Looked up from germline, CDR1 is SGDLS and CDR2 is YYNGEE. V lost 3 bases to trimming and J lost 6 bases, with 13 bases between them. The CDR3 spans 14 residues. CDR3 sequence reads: CASSESTGTQPQHF. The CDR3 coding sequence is TGTGCCAGCAGCGAATCAACAGGGACTCAGCCCCAGCATTTT.

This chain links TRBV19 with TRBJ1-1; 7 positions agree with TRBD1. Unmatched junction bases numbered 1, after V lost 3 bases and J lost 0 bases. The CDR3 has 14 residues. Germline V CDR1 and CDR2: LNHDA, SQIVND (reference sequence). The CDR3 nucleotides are TGTGCCAGTAGTATTGGGACAGTGAACACTGAAGCTTTCTTT. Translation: CASSIGTVNTEAFF.

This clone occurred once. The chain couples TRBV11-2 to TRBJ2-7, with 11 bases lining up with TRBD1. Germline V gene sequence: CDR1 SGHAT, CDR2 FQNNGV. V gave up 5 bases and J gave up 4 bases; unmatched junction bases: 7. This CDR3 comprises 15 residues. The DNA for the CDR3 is TGTGCCAGCAGCCTATCCGGGACAGGGGGTTACGAGCAGTACTTC. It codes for CASSLSGTGGYEQYF.

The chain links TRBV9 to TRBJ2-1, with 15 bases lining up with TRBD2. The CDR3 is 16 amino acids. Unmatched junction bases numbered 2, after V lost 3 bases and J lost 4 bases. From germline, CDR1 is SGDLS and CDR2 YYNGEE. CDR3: CASSAGLAGGYNEQFF. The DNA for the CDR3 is TGTGCCAGCAGCGCCGGACTAGCGGGGGGGTACAATGAGCAGTTCTTC.